A selection of T cell receptor beta chains follows, all from one sample in a study of blood T cell repertoires in COVID-19. Profiled with immunoSEQ multiplex PCR; TCRdb holds only in-frame clones, not every one. There are approximately 480,000 clones in the sample; roughly 89% occur only once, and approximately 0.9% lies in the top ten. Material: peripheral blood. The receptor source for this set is a young man with COVID-19, enrolled during active disease. Both conserved end residues are part of each CDR3. D genes are given only for firm matches. Clone size appears in some rows only: once, few, many, or a class for an expanded clone.

.	.	15	TRBV11-2	TRBJ1-4	CASRPTGAKEGKLFF	TGTGCCAGCAGACCTACAGGCGCCAAAGAAGGAAAACTGTTTTTT
.	TRBD1	18	TRBV5-1	TRBJ1-2	CASSFIPRGTDSNYGYTF	TGCGCCAGCAGCTTTATACCACGAGGGACAGATTCTAACTATGGCTACACCTTC
.	.	15	TRBV5-1	TRBJ1-2	CASSLEDSRIDGYTF	TGCGCCAGCAGCTTGGAGGACAGCCGGATCGATGGCTACACCTTC
.	TRBD2	17	TRBV5-1	TRBJ2-7	CASSLGFGSGGSYEQYF	TGCGCCAGCAGCTTGGGTTTCGGTAGCGGGGGCTCCTACGAGCAGTACTTC
.	TRBD1	13	TRBV28	TRBJ2-7	CASSLSDTGQNAF	TGTGCCAGCAGTTTATCCGACACGGGACAGAATGCATTC
.	TRBD1	15	TRBV7-9	TRBJ2-5	CASSQGRGPLETQYF	TGTGCCAGCAGCCAAGGCAGGGGGCCTCTAGAGACCCAGTACTTC
.	.	13	TRBV28	TRBJ2-1	CAISPGGGDEQFF	TGTGCCATTAGTCCAGGAGGTGGAGATGAGCAGTTCTTC
.	.	16	TRBV4-1	TRBJ1-6	CASSQEGTSYNSPLHF	TGCGCCAGCAGCCAAGAGGGGACATCCTATAATTCACCCCTCCACTTT
.	.	14	TRBV6-5	TRBJ2-7	CASIRSQGWYEQYF	TGTGCCAGCATCAGGTCGCAGGGGTGGTACGAGCAGTACTTC
.	.	16	TRBV5-1	TRBJ1-3	CASSIQIRGSGNTIYF	TGCGCCAGCAGTATTCAGATCAGGGGTTCCGGAAACACCATATATTTT
few	TRBD1	13	TRBV6-5	TRBJ1-2	CASSSTGGWGYTF	TGTGCCAGCAGCTCGACAGGGGGCTGGGGCTACACCTTC